Following are 18 T cell receptor beta chains from one sample sequenced in a study of T cell repertoires in cytomegalovirus infection. TCRdb re-called the reads through MiXCR, storing one row per CDR3 protein. The sample contains 200,000 to 300,000 distinct CDR3 sequences, approximately 8.3% of which appear only once. The sequencing sample was made of PBMCs. The receptors derive from a human donor in good health (CMV status not recorded). Some clones in this sample may be carry-over from other donors' samples.

At least ten counts were recorded for this clonotype. The V and J genes are TRBV7-2 and TRBJ1-2; maybe TRBD1 (6 bases). This CDR3 spans 17 amino acids. The ends were cut back, 4 bases at V and 7 bases at J, with 25 bases in the middle. CDR1 and CDR2 from the germline V gene are SGHTA and FQGNSA. CDR3 amino acids: CASSSPGGGGRERGYTF. In nucleotides, the CDR3 is TGTGCCAGCAGCTCTCCGGGGGGCGGGGGAAGGGAGCGTGGCTACACCTTC.

The chain uses TRBV12-3 or TRBV12-4 and TRBJ1-2; D remains unclear. The V end was cut by 4 bases, the J end by 0 bases, with 12 bases between. This CDR3 comprises 15 residues. The CDR3 DNA follows: TGTGCCAGCAGTTCCCCAAACCTCGCTAACTATGGCTACACCTTC. Encoded protein: CASSSPNLANYGYTF.

The chain recombines TRBV20-1 with TRBJ1-6; no clear D. The germline V and J ends were trimmed by 0 bases and 6 bases, with 9 bases remaining between them. CDR1 is DFQATT, CDR2 SNEGSKA, per germline (reference sequence). This CDR3 region has 14 residues. The CDR3 sequence is CSARDAQSNSPLHF. CDR3 coding DNA: TGCAGTGCTAGAGATGCCCAGTCTAATTCACCCCTCCACTTT.

This clonotype has at least ten counts. V is TRBV7-2 and J is TRBJ2-3, with 10 nucleotides matching TRBD2. CDR3 length: 20 amino acids. Germline CDR1 is SGHTA and CDR2 is FQGNSA. J was trimmed by 4 bases and V by 1 base; bases with no gene match: 17. The CDR3 DNA reads TGTGCCAGCAGCTTAGGGACCTTAGCAAGGTTCCTAGCGGGGGCAGATACGCAGTATTTT. Translating it yields CASSLGTLARFLAGADTQYF.

This clonotype was counted many times. V usage is TRBV20-1 and J usage is TRBJ2-1, with 10 positions matching TRBD1. With 2 bases clipped from V and 7 bases from J, the junction kept 14 bases outside the gene matches. The CDR3 is 17 residues long. Germline V gene data show CDR1 as DFQATT and CDR2 as SNEGSKA (reference sequence). The CDR3 nucleotides are TGCAGTGCTAGATTACCCATGGGACAGGGGATAGGGAATGAGCAGTTCTTC. It is translated as CSARLPMGQGIGNEQFF.

Ten or more counts support this clonotype. Just one base apart from a much larger clone, this may be a read error. The V call is TRBV7-8, the J call TRBJ1-1; D unclear. Germline V CDR1 and CDR2: SGHVS, FQNEAQ. This CDR3 is 13 amino acids long. In nucleotides, the CDR3 is TGTGTCAGCAGCCCCGAGCGCTACCTGGGAGCTTTCTTT. This encodes CVSSPERYLGAFF. The complete variable domain, with remaining parts taken from reference TRBV7-8 and TRBJ1-1, reads GAGVSQSPRYKVAKRGQDVALRCDPISGHVSLFWYQQALGQGPEFLTYFQNEAQLDKSGLPSDRFFAERPEGSVSTLKIQRTQQEDSAVYLCVSSPERYLGAFFGQGTRLTVV.

This clonotype appeared many times. V usage is TRBV7-2 and J usage is TRBJ2-7, with D tentatively TRBD1 (6 bases). In germline, CDR1 is SGHTA, CDR2 FQGNSA. With 1 base removed from V and 3 bases from J, the gap between germline ends came to 13 bases. The CDR3 contains 15 residues. The CDR3 nucleotides read TGTGCCAGCAGCTTAGTGTTATCGGACAGCTACGAGCAGTACTTC. Amino acids: CASSLVLSDSYEQYF.

This clonotype was found many times. The J gene is TRBJ1-2, the V gene TRBV7-2, with 7 nucleotides matching TRBD1. The V gene's germline CDR1 is SGHTA and CDR2 FQGNSA. This CDR3 is 13 amino acids long. Trimming took 1 base from V and 8 from J; bases not matched to a gene: 4. CDR3 DNA: TGTGCCAGCAGCTTAGAGGGGGCAGGAGGCTACACCTTC. Encoded protein: CASSLEGAGGYTF. Complete variable domain (other parts from reference TRBV7-2 and TRBJ1-2): GAGVSQSPSNKVTEKGKDVELRCDPISGHTALYWYRQSLGQGLEFLIYFQGNSAPDKSGLPSDRFSAERTGGSVSTLTIQRTQQEDSAVYLCASSLEGAGGYTFGSGTRLTVV.

This clonotype occurred a few times. The V and J genes are TRBV19 and TRBJ1-1; TRBD1 might be the D (5 bases). Trimming cost V 1 base and J 4 bases, with 13 bases left between them. Germline V lookup: CDR1 LNHDA, CDR2 SQIVND (reference sequence). This CDR3 comprises 15 residues. The CDR3 protein is CASSIGPRVITEAFF. The CDR3 DNA follows: TGTGCCAGTAGTATAGGGCCCAGGGTAATCACTGAAGCTTTCTTT.

This clonotype was seen repeatedly, ten times or more. The chain couples TRBV5-1 to TRBJ2-7, with D perhaps given as TRBD1 or TRBD2 (5 bases each). The CDR3 length is 14 residues. V was trimmed by 4 bases and J by 7 bases, leaving 18 bases between them. Germline CDR1 and CDR2: SGHRS and YFSETQ. The CDR3 region has the DNA TGCGCCAGCAGCCCCGGGACCACCACCGGGGAGCAGTACTTC. This sequence encodes CASSPGTTTGEQYF. The variable domain in full, completed from reference TRBV5-1 and TRBJ2-7, reads KAGVTQTPRYLIKTRGQQVTLSCSPISGHRSVSWYQQTPGQGLQFLFEYFSETQRNKGNFPGRFSGRQFSNSRSEMNVSTLELGDSALYLCASSPGTTTGEQYFGPGTRLTVT.

This clonotype was counted between two and nine times. The chain combines TRBV13 with TRBJ1-2, with D unclear. CDR1 is PRHDT, CDR2 FYEKMQ, per germline (reference sequence). This CDR3 is 16 amino acids long. V shed 0 bases and J shed 0 bases, with 11 bases lying between them. The CDR3 DNA reads TGTGCCAGCAGCTTAGGCCGGCGGGAAGCTAACTATGGCTACACCTTC. Protein: CASSLGRREANYGYTF.

In this sample, this clonotype turned up many times. The chain carries TRBV7-2 and TRBJ1-2; TRBD1 matches at 7 bases. With 5 bases clipped from V and 4 bases from J, the junction kept 10 bases outside the gene matches. This CDR3 spans 15 amino acids. Germline V gene lookup returns CDR1 SGHTA and CDR2 FQGNSA. The CDR3 region has the DNA TGTGCCAGCAGCCCGGGGACAGCACTGTCCTATGGCTACACCTTC. This encodes CASSPGTALSYGYTF.

This clonotype was seen ten or more times. V and J are TRBV7-2 and TRBJ2-3; 11 positions agree with TRBD2. Trimming at V came to 3 bases and at J to 0 bases, leaving 8 bases not matched to a gene. The CDR3 is 18 residues long. The germline gives CDR1 SGHTA, CDR2 FQGNSA. The CDR3 protein is CASSFGNLAGGSTDTQYF. The DNA of the CDR3 is TGTGCCAGCAGCTTCGGGAACCTAGCGGGGGGTAGCACAGATACGCAGTATTTT.

This rearrangement joins TRBV2 to TRBJ2-7, with D possibly TRBD2 on 5 matching bases. CDR3 length: 15 residues. V lost 2 bases, J lost 0 bases, and 11 bases lay in between. From germline, CDR1 is SNHLY and CDR2 FYNNEI. CDR3 coding DNA: TGTGCCAGCAGTGAAACGGAGGTGAGCTCCTACGAGCAGTACTTC. Encoded protein: CASSETEVSSYEQYF.

The V gene is TRBV7-2, the J gene TRBJ1-1, with 7 bases aligning to TRBD1. Trimming took 3 bases from V and 3 from J; bases not matched to a gene: 7. Germline V CDR1 and CDR2: SGHTA, FQGNSA. The length of the CDR3 is 15 residues. CDR3 residues: CASSFKGGADTEAFF. CDR3 nucleotides: TGTGCCAGCAGCTTTAAAGGGGGCGCGGACACTGAAGCTTTCTTT.

The V call is TRBV20-1, the J call TRBJ2-6; D is ambiguous. This CDR3 region has 14 residues. Germline lookup yields CDR1 DFQATT and CDR2 SNEGSKA (reference sequence). V was cut by 5 bases and J by 0 bases, with 8 bases left in between. The chain's CDR3 is CSADKFSGANVLTF. CDR3 in DNA: TGCAGTGCTGACAAATTCTCTGGGGCCAACGTCCTGACTTTC.

CDR3 loop: CSVTTGAWNEKLFF. The CDR3 nucleotides read TGCAGCGTTACTACAGGGGCTTGGAATGAAAAACTGTTTTTT. The chain recombines TRBV29-1 with TRBJ1-4; 7 nucleotides match TRBD1. The CDR3 totals 14 residues. V was clipped by 5 bases and J by 5 bases; unmatched bases: 8. Germline CDR1 is SQVTM and CDR2 is ANQGSEA.

The chain is built from TRBV2 and TRBJ1-2; D uncertain. V lost 3 bases to trimming and J lost 3 bases, with 11 bases between them. CDR1 and CDR2 from the germline V gene are SNHLY and FYNNEI. The CDR3 is 14 residues long. The CDR3 loop is CASSEIGLDYGYTF. CDR3 in DNA: TGTGCCAGCAGTGAGATAGGGTTGGACTATGGCTACACCTTC.